This T cell receptor beta chain comes out of a study of blood T cell repertoires in COVID-19. Study in general: The samples span acute and convalescent COVID-19 from the United States, Italy and Spain. Sources were T cells, B-cell-depleted T cells, or PBMCs; the material itself was cDNA or gDNA.

The length of the CDR3 is 16 residues. The V gene's germline CDR1 is MNHEY and CDR2 SVGAGI. After removal of 2 bases from V and 4 bases from J, the junction contained 11 bases not matched to a gene. The table came from immunoSEQ multiplex PCR; TCRdb's copy has only in-frame clones and leaves some out. The sample contains 350,000 or so clones, 80% to 90% of which appear only once. Those who participated ranged in age from roughly 18 to 90 years and resided in 20 to 30 US areas. Participants' own reports of clinical history determined their cohort assignment. The receptor was derived from a woman aged 40 to 50 with acute COVID-19. Sequencing used PBMCs or T cells enriched from blood (not recorded which). The chain links TRBV6-5 to TRBJ2-7, with 7 bases that match TRBD1. The CDR3 reads CASSYGSSGGSYEQYF. For the CDR3, the DNA is TGTGCCAGCAGTTACGGGTCCTCAGGGGGTTCGTACGAGCAGTACTTC.